The 9 T cell receptor beta chains listed next were all sequenced from one sample in a study of blood T cell repertoires in COVID-19. Clones were sequenced by immunoSEQ multiplex PCR, and TCRdb holds only the in-frame ones, with some missing. There are about 21,000 clones in the sample; around 80% occur only once, and 13% lies in the top ten. Sequenced input: peripheral blood. The receptors here all came from a man aged 55 to 70 with active COVID-19.

The V call is TRBV6-4, the J call TRBJ2-7; possible D gene TRBD2, 5 bases. Germline V gives CDR1 MRHNA, CDR2 SNTAGT. Trimming pared 6 bases from V and 6 bases from J, leaving 15 bases between. The CDR3 contains 13 residues. This CDR3 is CASSLDSFTEQYF. In DNA form, the CDR3 reads TGTGCCAGCAGCCTGGACTCCTTTACCGAGCAGTACTTC.

V usage is TRBV28 and J usage is TRBJ1-1; the D gene is possibly TRBD1 (6 bases). Germline loops: CDR1 MDHEN, CDR2 SYDVKM. There are 14 residues in the CDR3. With 2 bases removed from V and 3 bases from J, the gap between germline ends came to 10 bases. CDR3 in DNA: TGTGCCAGCAGTTTACAAGGGGGACACACTGAAGCTTTCTTT. Residues: CASSLQGGHTEAFF.

The chain is built from TRBV7-9 and TRBJ1-2, with 8 bases identical to TRBD1. This CDR3 region has 16 residues. Per germline, CDR1 SEHNR and CDR2 FQNEAQ (reference sequence). Trimming took 1 base from V and 4 from J; bases not matched to a gene: 8. The CDR3 DNA is TGTGCCAGCAGCTTAGATCGGGGGACAGGAGCCTATGGCTACACCTTC. Its translation is CASSLDRGTGAYGYTF.

This chain joins TRBV20-1 and TRBJ2-3, with 10 bases that match TRBD1. V dropped 4 bases and J dropped 4; count of bases not matched to a gene: 11. This CDR3 is 16 amino acids long. Germline-derived CDR1 and CDR2 are DFQATT and SNEGSKA (reference sequence). The CDR3 DNA reads as TGCAGTGCTAATGACCGGGACAGGGGATTCTCAGATACGCAGTATTTT. Translation: CSANDRDRGFSDTQYF.

The chain recombines TRBV3-1 (or the pseudogene TRBV3-2) with TRBJ1-4, with D unclear. Between the trimmed V and J ends, which lost 1 base and 7 bases, there was a span of 4 bases. This CDR3 has 12 residues. The germline V gene has CDR1 LGHDT and CDR2 YNNKEL (reference sequence). The CDR3 coding sequence is TGTGCCAGCAGCCAAGTCAGTGAAAAACTGTTTTTT. The encoded protein is CASSQVSEKLFF.

This clone was detected only once. This chain's CDR3 is CASSDYRVTGSNTEAFF. CDR3 nucleotide sequence: TGTGCCAGCAGTGATTACAGGGTTACCGGCTCGAACACTGAAGCTTTCTTT. V usage is TRBV6-1 and J usage is TRBJ1-1; TRBD1 is a possible D gene (6 bases). The germline V and J ends were trimmed by 3 bases and 1 base, with 18 bases remaining between them. CDR3 length: 17 residues. Germline V CDR1 and CDR2: MNHNS, SASEGT.

This chain uses TRBV11-2 with TRBJ2-7; the match to TRBD2 covers 9 bases. V dropped 4 bases and J dropped 4; count of bases not matched to a gene: 14. The CDR3 spans 17 residues. CDR1 and CDR2 from the germline V gene are SGHAT and FQNNGV. The CDR3 nucleotides are TGTGCCAGCAGCTCGACCCCCCGGGGTAGCGGGAGTTACGAGCAGTACTTC. Translated: CASSSTPRGSGSYEQYF.

This clone was seen only a few times. J is TRBJ1-1 and V is TRBV18; D might be TRBD1 (5 bases). Germline V CDR1 and CDR2: KGHSH, LQKENI. Trimming removed 4 bases at V and 3 bases at J, with 6 bases between. The CDR3 is made up of 12 amino acids. The CDR3 DNA reads TGTGCCAGCTCACTACAGGACACTGAAGCTTTCTTT. Residues: CASSLQDTEAFF.

This clone has only one observation. The chain joins TRBV24-1 to TRBJ2-3; no definite D call. The CDR3 has 14 amino acids. Germline lookup yields CDR1 KGHDR and CDR2 SFDVKD. Between the trimmed V and J ends, which lost 5 bases and 3 bases, there was a span of 11 bases. The CDR3 loop reads CATSASLLTDTQYF. In nucleotides, the CDR3 is TGTGCCACCAGTGCCTCACTATTGACAGATACGCAGTATTTT.